This T cell receptor beta chain originates from a study of shared clonotypes between healthy human individuals. Note on this clone: The same CDR3 also results from other DNA sequences found in this sample.

Deep level was the assay's run setting. Sequenced by immunoSEQ multiplex PCR; TCRdb stores in-frame clones only, minus some. The data hold fewer than 2.5 million clones, with over 85% observed a single time. Adult Caucasians living in Nashville, Tennessee made up all of the donors. Per germline, CDR1 MDHEN and CDR2 SYDVKM. The ends lost 8 bases at V and 2 bases at J; junction bases unmatched: 3. The length of the CDR3 is 12 residues. The sequenced material came from naive CD4+ T cells from PBMCs. The sample's subset: CD45RA+ positively selected. This chain links TRBV28 with TRBJ2-7, with TRBD1 identical over 7 bases. This clonotype was sampled from a young man in good health. Some clones in this sample may be carry-over from other donors' samples. For the CDR3, the DNA is TGTGCCAGCCGACAGGGACCCTACGAGCAGTACTTC. This codes for CASRQGPYEQYF.